This T cell receptor (beta chain) was profiled in a study of blood T cell repertoires in COVID-19. Study overall: Sample material is recorded as cDNA or gDNA derived from T cells, B-cell-depleted T cells, or PBMCs.

Germline lookup yields CDR1 SGDLS and CDR2 YYNGEE. The CDR3 has 12 amino acids. V dropped 2 bases and J dropped 8; count of bases not matched to a gene: 0. As originally analysed: Reference gene primer amplification gave nucleated cell count estimates. The table came from immunoSEQ multiplex PCR; TCRdb's copy has only in-frame clones and leaves some out. V, J and clone size are those of that table, while D and trimming were read from the DNA. Among about 190,000 clones listed, approximately 82% were seen once. The study drew participants aged about 18 to 89 years from around 24 US areas. Cohort allocation depended upon clinical history that participants reported.

Source material: PBMCs or T cells enriched from blood (not recorded which). The sequence was obtained from a woman in her fifties or sixties with acute COVID-19. This chain connects TRBV9 to TRBJ2-1, with 8 bases lining up with TRBD2. The CDR3 is CASSVGGDEQFF. The CDR3 nucleotides read TGTGCCAGCAGCGTCGGGGGGGATGAGCAGTTCTTC.